The sample holds a few counts of the clone carrying this T cell receptor beta chain. MiXCR, run by TCRdb on the 5' RACE reads, gives a single entry per CDR3 protein. The data contain 120,000 to 150,000 distinct CDR3 sequences, 15% to 20% of them seen just once; the ten biggest clones take up about 2%. The CDR3 totals 16 residues. The trim removed 5 bases at V and 4 bases at J, leaving 12 bases unmatched. These data come from a study of T-cell memory formation after mild COVID-19. The clonotype comes from an adult woman who had mild COVID-19 (a few samples of this study predate the infection). Cell type and time point are not known. The chain couples TRBV12-3 or TRBV12-4 to TRBJ2-5, with 8 bases that match TRBD2. What was sequenced was PBMCs or a T cell subset sorted from them (not recorded which). CDR3 nucleotide sequence: TGTGCCAGCAGTCCACCTCTCGGGAGGGCCCCAGAGACCCAGTACTTC. This sequence encodes CASSPPLGRAPETQYF.